This T cell receptor beta chain was documented in a study of T cell clones after liver transplantation. On this clone itself: Its antigen is undetermined.

Clones were sequenced by immunoSEQ multiplex PCR, and TCRdb holds only the in-frame ones, with some missing. This sample has approximately 72,000 clones, with over 85% found just once. Study-wide results and caveats: The donor-reactive repertoire was only partly measurable in two subjects, lacking donor cells. A significant post-transplant drop in circulating graft-donor-reactive CD4 TCRbeta sequences occurred in most of the 8 subjects. Compared with third party-reactive sequences, donor-reactive ones declined more, independent of withdrawal success.

CDR1 MNHEY and CDR2 SVGAGI come from the germline V gene. CDR3 size: 16 residues. V was pared by 2 bases and J by 1 base, with 5 bases of the junction left unmatched. This chain uses TRBV6-5 with TRBJ2-3; 8 bases agree with TRBD2. The source of this sequence is a human donor who received a liver transplant. The input for sequencing was CD4+ T cells from blood, taken before liver transplant. The chain's CDR3 is CASSYLFSGGTDTQYF. DNA for the CDR3: TGTGCCAGCAGTTACCTTTTTAGCGGGGGCACAGATACGCAGTATTTT.